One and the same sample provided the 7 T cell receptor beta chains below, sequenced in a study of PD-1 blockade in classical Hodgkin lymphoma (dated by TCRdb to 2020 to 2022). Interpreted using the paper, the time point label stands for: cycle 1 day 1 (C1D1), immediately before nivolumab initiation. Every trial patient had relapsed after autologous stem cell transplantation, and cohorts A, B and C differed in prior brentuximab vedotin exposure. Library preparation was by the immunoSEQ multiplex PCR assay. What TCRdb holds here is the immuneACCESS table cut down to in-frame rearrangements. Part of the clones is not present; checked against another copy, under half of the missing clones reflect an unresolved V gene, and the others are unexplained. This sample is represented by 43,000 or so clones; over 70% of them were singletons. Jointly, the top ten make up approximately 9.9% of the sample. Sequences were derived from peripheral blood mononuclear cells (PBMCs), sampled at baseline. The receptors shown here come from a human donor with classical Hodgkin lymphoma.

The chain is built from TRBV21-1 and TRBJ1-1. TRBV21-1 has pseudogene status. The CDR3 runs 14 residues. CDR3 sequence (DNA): TGTGCCAGCAGCAAAATTGCGGGGGACACTGAAGCTTTCTTT. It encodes CASSKIAGDTEAFF.

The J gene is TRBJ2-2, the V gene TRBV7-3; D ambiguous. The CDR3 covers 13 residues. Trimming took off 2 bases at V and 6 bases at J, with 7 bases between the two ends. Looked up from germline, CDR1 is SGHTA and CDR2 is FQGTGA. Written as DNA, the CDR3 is TGTGCCAGCAGCTTAGGTCCGGCCGGGGAGCTGTTTTTT. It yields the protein CASSLGPAGELFF.

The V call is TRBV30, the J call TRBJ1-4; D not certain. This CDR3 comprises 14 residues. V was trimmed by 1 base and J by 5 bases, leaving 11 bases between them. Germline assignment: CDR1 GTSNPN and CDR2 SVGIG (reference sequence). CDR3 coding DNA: TGTGCCTGGAGTGAGAACAGCGTCAATGAAAAACTGTTTTTT. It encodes CAWSENSVNEKLFF.

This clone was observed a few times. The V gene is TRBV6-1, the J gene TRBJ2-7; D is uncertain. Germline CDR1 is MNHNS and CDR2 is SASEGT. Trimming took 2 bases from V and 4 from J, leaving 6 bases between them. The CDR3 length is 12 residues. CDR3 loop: CASSETPYEQYF. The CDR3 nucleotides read TGTGCCAGCAGTGAAACCCCATACGAGCAGTACTTC.

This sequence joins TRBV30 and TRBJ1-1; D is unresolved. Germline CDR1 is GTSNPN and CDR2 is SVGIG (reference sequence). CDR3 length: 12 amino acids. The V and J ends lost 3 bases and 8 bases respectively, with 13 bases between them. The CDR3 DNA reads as TGTGCCTGGAGCCCCCCCGCCAGGGAAGCTTTCTTT. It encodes CAWSPPAREAFF.

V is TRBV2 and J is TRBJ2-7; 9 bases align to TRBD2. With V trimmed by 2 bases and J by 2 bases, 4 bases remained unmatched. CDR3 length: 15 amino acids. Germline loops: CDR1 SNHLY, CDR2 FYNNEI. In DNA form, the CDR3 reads TGTGCCAGCAGTGAATTGGGCGGGGGGGCCTACGAGCAGTACTTC. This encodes CASSELGGGAYEQYF.

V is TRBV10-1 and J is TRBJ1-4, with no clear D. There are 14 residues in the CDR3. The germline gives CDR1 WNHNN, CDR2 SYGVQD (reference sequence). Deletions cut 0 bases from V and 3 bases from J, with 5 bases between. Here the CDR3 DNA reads TGCGCCAGCAGTGAGTCTGCGGCTAATGAAAAACTGTTTTTT. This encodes CASSESAANEKLFF.